Presented here are 18 T cell receptor beta chains from one specimen sequenced in a study of CD8 T cells in ankylosing spondylitis. MiXCR was run by TCRdb on the 5' RACE reads, yielding one entry per CDR3 protein. The sample has some 90,000 distinct CDR3 sequences; around 25% are singletons. The sample comprised blood, either unsorted or a sorted T cell fraction (not recorded which). The receptors originated from a male donor with ankylosing spondylitis or in good health (not recorded which).

This clonotype came up a few times. The V and J genes are TRBV28 and TRBJ1-5, with a tentative D call TRBD1 (5 bases). The CDR3 spans 12 residues. Per the germline V gene, CDR1 is MDHEN and CDR2 is SYDVKM. The CDR3 is CASRDSNQPQHF. The CDR3 DNA reads TGTGCTTCCAGGGACAGCAATCAGCCCCAGCATTTT.

The chain carries TRBV29-1 and TRBJ2-5, with 8 bases that match TRBD1. J lost 3 bases, V lost 6 bases, and 6 bases had no gene match. Per the germline V gene, CDR1 is SQVTM and CDR2 is ANQGSEA. The length of the CDR3 is 13 residues. The DNA for the CDR3 is TGCAGCGTCCTGACGACAGGGGAAGAGACCCAGTACTTC. As protein: CSVLTTGEETQYF.

This clonotype was seen a handful of times. The chain recombines TRBV20-1 with TRBJ1-5; a weak D match, TRBD1 (6 bases). Trimming shortened V by 5 bases and J by 5 bases, and 13 bases separated the two germline ends. Germline V lookup: CDR1 DFQATT, CDR2 SNEGSKA (reference sequence). The CDR3 is 13 residues long. For the CDR3, the DNA is TGCAGTGCTCGACAGGTCCTCGATCAGCCCCAGCATTTT. Its translation: CSARQVLDQPQHF.

This clonotype occurred a few times. V is TRBV5-1 and J is TRBJ2-5, with D perhaps matching TRBD2 (5 bases). The CDR3 is 14 residues long. Per the germline V gene, CDR1 is SGHRS and CDR2 is YFSETQ. With 4 bases removed from V and 3 bases from J, the gap between germline ends came to 13 bases. The CDR3 loop reads CASSLAYGKETQYF. The CDR3 DNA reads TGCGCCAGCAGCCTGGCTTACGGGAAAGAGACCCAGTACTTC.

The J gene is TRBJ2-1, the V gene TRBV20-1; 12 positions agree with TRBD2. CDR3 length equals 16 residues. After removal of 6 bases from V and 7 bases from J, the junction contained 13 bases not matched to a gene. Germline lookup yields CDR1 DFQATT and CDR2 SNEGSKA (reference sequence). The CDR3: CSATRLAGGLGNEQFF. The CDR3 DNA follows: TGCAGTGCCACACGGCTAGCGGGAGGGCTTGGGAATGAGCAGTTCTTC.

This clonotype has ten or more counts. The V gene is TRBV20-1, the J gene TRBJ2-3; tentatively, D is TRBD2 (6 bases). The V gene's germline CDR1 is DFQATT and CDR2 SNEGSKA (reference sequence). The CDR3 extends over 12 amino acids. Trimming removed 5 bases at V and 6 bases at J, with 12 bases between. Here the CDR3 DNA reads TGCAGTGCTGCTCTGCTAGCGGATACGCAGTATTTT. This sequence encodes CSAALLADTQYF.

The chain is built from TRBV12-3 or TRBV12-4 and TRBJ2-2, with D possibly being TRBD1 (6 bases). Trimming left V 8 bases short and J 2 bases short, with 15 bases between. The CDR3 consists of 15 residues. The CDR3 sequence: CASGNRDTNTGELFF. The CDR3, as DNA: TGTGCCAGCGGGAACCGGGACACAAACACCGGGGAGCTGTTTTTT.

Concerning this clonotype: The junction does not match germline at one end; this may be a read error. The rearrangement uses TRBV7-9 and TRBJ2-1; a weak D match, TRBD2 (6 bases). Per the germline V gene, CDR1 is SEHNR and CDR2 is FQNEAQ (reference sequence). The CDR3 runs 12 residues. The CDR3 region has the DNA TGTGGCAGCAGCTTGGAGGGGAATGAGCAGTTCTTC. It translates to CGSSLEGNEQFF.

The chain joins TRBV6-1 to TRBJ1-1, with D possibly matching TRBD1 (6 bases). Per germline, CDR1 MNHNS and CDR2 SASEGT. The CDR3 contains 16 residues. Trimming took 8 bases from V and 1 from J, leaving 20 bases between them. The CDR3 coding sequence is TGTGCCAGCCTGATCCTGGGGGCAGGGCCGAACACTGAAGCTTTCTTT. Encoded protein: CASLILGAGPNTEAFF.

This chain links TRBV7-3 with TRBJ2-3; D remains ambiguous. In germline, CDR1 is SGHTA, CDR2 FQGTGA. V lost 5 bases and J 2 bases, leaving 5 bases between the germline ends. The CDR3 has 12 residues. The CDR3 reads CASSRPTDTQYF. For the CDR3, the DNA is TGTGCCAGCAGCCGGCCCACAGATACGCAGTATTTT.

The chain is built from TRBV11-2 and TRBJ2-1, with TRBD2 matching 11 bases. Germline values: CDR1 SGHAT, CDR2 FQNNGV. V lost 2 bases and J lost 9; bases outside the gene matches: 3. The CDR3 is 14 amino acids. CDR3: CASSLLAGGGEQFF. CDR3 DNA sequence: TGTGCCAGCAGCTTACTAGCGGGGGGAGGTGAGCAGTTCTTC.

A few counts support this clonotype. The V and J genes are TRBV5-1 and TRBJ1-1; possible D gene TRBD1, 6 bases. This CDR3 has 13 amino acids. Per the germline V gene, CDR1 is SGHRS and CDR2 is YFSETQ. With 9 bases removed from V and 1 base from J, the gap between germline ends came to 13 bases. This CDR3 is CATSDSPNTEAFF. The CDR3 DNA is TGCGCCACCTCGGACAGTCCGAACACTGAAGCTTTCTTT. Complete variable domain (other parts from reference TRBV5-1 and TRBJ1-1): KAGVTQTPRYLIKTRGQQVTLSCSPISGHRSVSWYQQTPGQGLQFLFEYFSETQRNKGNFPGRFSGRQFSNSRSEMNVSTLELGDSALYLCATSDSPNTEAFFGQGTRLTVV.

This chain connects TRBV5-1 to TRBJ2-3; D unclear. The CDR3 spans 16 residues. V shed 0 bases and J shed 6 bases, with 17 bases lying between them. Germline CDR1 SGHRS, CDR2 YFSETQ. CDR3 region: CASSLAALSLGDTQYF. CDR3 nucleotide sequence: TGCGCCAGCAGCTTGGCCGCACTCTCCTTAGGGGATACGCAGTATTTT.

The chain recombines TRBV7-7 with TRBJ1-6; D gene uncertain. The ends were cut back, 5 bases at V and 2 bases at J, with 4 bases in the middle. This CDR3 region has 13 residues. CDR1 SSHAT and CDR2 FNYEAQ come from the germline V gene (reference sequence). This CDR3 is CASSPTYNSPLHF. The CDR3 nucleotides read TGTGCCAGCAGCCCGACCTATAATTCACCCCTCCACTTT.

The V gene is TRBV7-9, the J gene TRBJ2-5; D is possibly TRBD1 or TRBD2 (5 bases each). Germline CDR1 is SEHNR and CDR2 is FQNEAQ (reference sequence). This CDR3 has 14 residues. The V end was cut by 3 bases, the J end by 5 bases, with 13 bases between. The CDR3 here is CASSLGPLTETQYF. The CDR3, as DNA: TGTGCCAGCAGCTTGGGACCCCTAACTGAGACCCAGTACTTC.

This clonotype was counted at least ten times. The chain carries TRBV5-1 and TRBJ2-7; possibly TRBD2 for D (5 bases). The CDR3 spans 14 residues. Germline assignment: CDR1 SGHRS and CDR2 YFSETQ. The V and J ends lost 6 bases and 1 base respectively, with 14 bases between them. The CDR3 here is CASKSRTASYEQYF. CDR3 nucleotides: TGCGCCAGCAAGAGTAGGACTGCTTCCTACGAGCAGTACTTC.

This sequence joins TRBV7-2 and TRBJ2-1; D is uncertain. The CDR3 has 12 residues. Germline CDR1 is SGHTA and CDR2 is FQGNSA. The ends were cut back, 2 bases at V and 7 bases at J, with 6 bases in the middle. As DNA, the CDR3 is TGTGCCAGCAGCTTATTCCGGAATGAGCAGTTCTTC. It yields the protein CASSLFRNEQFF.

On this clonotype itself: At one end, the junction sequence differs from germline, possibly due to a read error. In DNA form, the CDR3 reads TGCAGTGCCCCCTCCAGCGGGACATACAATGAGGAGTTCTTC. Its translation is CSAPSSGTYNEEFF. V usage is TRBV20-1 and J usage is TRBJ2-1, with a weak D call TRBD2 (7 bases). This CDR3 has 14 residues. CDR1 and CDR2 (germline): DFQATT, SNEGSKA (reference sequence).